This TCR beta chain was identified in a study of CD8+ T cells in alopecia areata. Study background: Dosing spanned 6 to 18 months on tofacitinib, then 6 months off drug. The investigators scored severity in treated patients by the percentage of affected scalp area. Overall study results and limits: In blood and scalp, many expanded lesional clones persisted during tofacitinib. The study found higher clonality in lesional than normal scalp, especially in alopecia totalis/universalis.

RNA was extracted and reverse transcribed into cDNA as the sequencing template. Sequencing was performed with immunoSEQ multiplex PCR; in TCRdb, only in-frame clones are kept and a portion is missing. There are 35,000 to 45,000 clones in the sample; about nine tenths occur only once, and around 18% lies in the top ten. The CDR3 is 15 residues long. After removal of 1 base from V and 4 bases from J, the junction contained 5 bases not matched to a gene. Germline CDR1 is SGHTA and CDR2 is FQGNSA. Treatment here: oral pan-JAK inhibitor, 5-10 mg twice daily. As to this clone: What it recognizes is unknown.

Here the sequenced sample was CD8+ T cells sorted from blood, taken at week 24, from a patient treated with tofacitinib. The chain is built from TRBV7-2 and TRBJ2-5; 8 positions match TRBD1. The TCR was taken from a human donor with alopecia areata. For the CDR3, the DNA is TGTGCCAGCAGCTTAGACGCAGGGGGCTTAGAGACCCAGTACTTC. Encoded protein: CASSLDAGGLETQYF. The full variable domain, with the rest looked up from reference TRBV7-2 and TRBJ2-5, is GAGVSQSPSNKVTEKGKDVELRCDPISGHTALYWYRQSLGQGLEFLIYFQGNSAPDKSGLPSDRFSAERTGGSVSTLTIQRTQQEDSAVYLCASSLDAGGLETQYFGPGTRLLVL.